The 30 T cell receptor beta chains presented below share a single source sample, sequenced in a study of blood T cell repertoires in COVID-19. The repertoire was sequenced with immunoSEQ multiplex PCR; TCRdb's copy has only in-frame clones and lacks some. Of approximately 300,000 clones listed, approximately 90% are singletons. The source material was PBMCs or T cells enriched from blood (not recorded which). All receptors derive from a woman in her twenties or thirties who had been exposed to COVID-19.

The chain carries TRBV7-2 and TRBJ2-6; D ambiguous. Germline V gives CDR1 SGHTA, CDR2 FQGNSA. The CDR3 spans 17 residues. Trimming cost V 0 bases and J 0 bases, with 9 bases left between them. The CDR3 region is CASSLAGRLSGANVLTF. The CDR3 region has the DNA TGTGCCAGCAGCTTAGCAGGCAGGCTCTCTGGGGCCAACGTCCTGACTTTC.

V and J are TRBV25-1 and TRBJ2-1; D possibly corresponds to TRBD1 (6 bases). Trimming shortened V by 3 bases and J by 7 bases, and 10 bases separated the two germline ends. Germline-derived CDR1 and CDR2 are MGHDK and SYGVNS. The CDR3 is 13 amino acids. This chain's CDR3 is CASSDLQGNEQFF. The CDR3 DNA follows: TGTGCCAGCAGTGACCTACAGGGAAATGAGCAGTTCTTC.

The chain uses TRBV24-1 and TRBJ2-3; perhaps TRBD2 as D (5 bases). CDR3 size: 17 residues. V was trimmed by 4 bases and J by 0 bases, leaving 16 bases between them. Per germline, CDR1 KGHDR and CDR2 SFDVKD. This chain's CDR3 is CATSDTGITTSTDTQYF. In nucleotides, the CDR3 is TGTGCCACCAGTGACACCGGGATAACCACTAGCACAGATACGCAGTATTTT.

This chain uses TRBV11-2 with TRBJ2-7; D is ambiguous. V dropped 4 bases and J dropped 7 bases, with 8 bases sitting between them. The CDR3 is 11 residues long. Germline V gives CDR1 SGHAT, CDR2 FQNNGV. CDR3 sequence (DNA): TGTGCCAGCAGCTCCCAGTTAGAGCAGTACTTC. It is translated as CASSSQLEQYF. The full variable domain, its missing parts supplied by reference TRBV11-2 and TRBJ2-7, is EAGVAQSPRYKIIEKRQSVAFWCNPISGHATLYWYQQILGQGPKLLIQFQNNGVVDDSQLPKDRFSAERLKGVDSTLKIQPAKLEDSAVYLCASSSQLEQYFGPGTRLTVT.

J is TRBJ2-7 and V is TRBV7-2; TRBD2 matches 11 bases. The CDR3 loop spans 15 amino acids. In germline, CDR1 is SGHTA, CDR2 FQGNSA. After removal of 4 bases from V and 4 bases from J, the junction contained 6 bases not matched to a gene. CDR3 protein: CASSSLAGGSYEQYF. The CDR3 DNA sequence: TGTGCCAGCAGCTCTCTAGCGGGGGGTTCGTACGAGCAGTACTTC. The full variable domain, rest sourced from reference TRBV7-2 and TRBJ2-7, is GAGVSQSPSNKVTEKGKDVELRCDPISGHTALYWYRQSLGQGLEFLIYFQGNSAPDKSGLPSDRFSAERTGGSVSTLTIQRTQQEDSAVYLCASSSLAGGSYEQYFGPGTRLTVT.

The rearrangement joins TRBV5-6 to TRBJ2-5, with a tentative D call TRBD2 (5 bases). CDR1 SGHDT and CDR2 YYEEEE come from the germline V gene. The CDR3 is made up of 14 amino acids. Deletions cut 3 bases from V and 4 bases from J, with 13 bases between. The CDR3 DNA follows: TGTGCCAGCAGCTCCGTGAGGGCGGGAGAGACCCAGTACTTC. This translates into CASSSVRAGETQYF.

The V and J genes are TRBV7-2 and TRBJ1-2; the D gene is possibly TRBD1 (5 bases). V lost 5 bases and J lost 8, with 15 bases in between. This CDR3 spans 13 amino acids. The germline CDR1 and CDR2 sequences are SGHTA and FQGNSA. CDR3 in DNA: TGTGCCAGCAGCCTGTACAGGCAGGAGGGCTACACCTTC. It is translated as CASSLYRQEGYTF.

The J gene is TRBJ2-7, the V gene TRBV6-2 or TRBV6-3; TRBD1 aligns across 12 bases. This CDR3 is built from 18 residues. V lost 4 bases, J lost 2 bases, and 12 bases stayed unmatched. CDR1 and CDR2 from the germline V gene are MNHEY and SVGEGT. The DNA for the CDR3 is TGTGCCAGCAGTTCAGGGACAGGGGGCGAGATTAACCCCTACGAGCAGTACTTC. The encoded protein is CASSSGTGGEINPYEQYF.

This chain uses TRBV5-6 with TRBJ1-4; tentatively, D is TRBD1 (6 bases). Trimming shortened V by 4 bases and J by 7 bases, and 17 bases separated the two germline ends. Per the germline V gene, CDR1 is SGHDT and CDR2 is YYEEEE. CDR3 length equals 15 residues. The CDR3 is CASSTQGRWGEKLFF. The DNA for the CDR3 is TGTGCCAGCAGCACACAGGGCCGGTGGGGTGAAAAACTGTTTTTT.

With respect to this clone: The junction departs from the called germline gene at one end, perhaps through a read error. The chain carries TRBV7-2 and TRBJ2-1; no firm D call. CDR1 is SGHTA, CDR2 FQGNSA, per germline. This CDR3 is built from 14 residues. CDR3 amino acids: CASSIYSSNNEQFF. CDR3 DNA sequence: TGTGCCAGCAGCATTTACTCCTCCAACAATGAGCAGTTCTTC. The entire variable domain, with the rest obtained from reference TRBV7-2 and TRBJ2-1, is as follows: GAGVSQSPSNKVTEKGKDVELRCDPISGHTALYWYRQSLGQGLEFLIYFQGNSAPDKSGLPSDRFSAERTGGSVSTLTIQRTQQEDSAVYLCASSIYSSNNEQFFGPGTRLTVL.

A single count supports this clone. The rearrangement joins TRBV9 to TRBJ2-3; a weak D match, TRBD1 (5 bases). Trimming left V 0 bases short and J 1 base short, with 12 bases between. CDR3 size: 16 residues. Germline CDR1 and CDR2: SGDLS and YYNGEE. CDR3 loop: CASSVDAVGGTDTQYF. CDR3 nucleotide sequence: TGTGCCAGCAGCGTAGATGCGGTAGGGGGCACAGATACGCAGTATTTT.

V and J are TRBV11-2 and TRBJ1-1; D perhaps matches TRBD1 (5 bases). Trimming stripped 3 bases from V and 3 bases from J, with 26 bases between. The CDR3 totals 19 residues. CDR1 is SGHAT and CDR2 is FQNNGV in the germline V gene. CDR3 protein: CASSFSHKGPGGGDTEAFF. Written as DNA, the CDR3 is TGTGCCAGCAGCTTTTCTCATAAGGGGCCGGGGGGAGGAGACACTGAAGCTTTCTTT.

V usage is TRBV6-5 and J usage is TRBJ1-1; D is unclear. Germline CDR1 is MNHEY and CDR2 is SVGAGI. This CDR3 spans 13 amino acids. Trimming left V 0 bases short and J 4 bases short, with 6 bases between. The CDR3 sequence: CASSYSEATEAFF. Written as DNA, the CDR3 is TGTGCCAGCAGTTACTCAGAGGCCACTGAAGCTTTCTTT.

The J gene is TRBJ1-6, the V gene TRBV5-1; 7 bases fit TRBD1. The CDR3 totals 16 residues. From germline, CDR1 is SGHRS and CDR2 YFSETQ. Unmatched junction bases numbered 6, after V lost 2 bases and J lost 4 bases. The CDR3 nucleotides read TGCGCCAGCAGCTTTCTGCGGACAGGATATAATTCACCCCTCCACTTT. Its protein is CASSFLRTGYNSPLHF.

The chain recombines TRBV4-3 with TRBJ2-5; 10 nucleotides line up with TRBD2. The CDR3 spans 17 residues. Germline CDR1 is LGHNA and CDR2 is YSLEER. J was trimmed by 7 bases and V by 1 base; bases with no gene match: 12. The CDR3 loop is CASSQGSSGGNKWTQYF. The CDR3 DNA sequence: TGCGCCAGCAGCCAAGGTTCTAGCGGGGGAAATAAGTGGACCCAGTACTTC.

The table lists this clone with a count of one. The chain is built from TRBV2 and TRBJ1-4, with D tentatively TRBD1 (5 bases). V was cut by 1 base and J by 0 bases, with 9 bases left in between. The CDR3 totals 16 residues. The germline V gene encodes CDR1 SNHLY and CDR2 FYNNEI. CDR3 sequence: CASSEVTGATNEKLFF. CDR3 DNA: TGTGCCAGCAGTGAAGTTACGGGGGCAACTAATGAAAAACTGTTTTTT.

This clone was observed a handful of times. V and J are TRBV5-1 and TRBJ1-3, with D perhaps matching TRBD1 (6 bases). V was shortened by 5 bases and J by 1 base, with 13 bases between the two germline ends. Germline lookup yields CDR1 SGHRS and CDR2 YFSETQ. The length of the CDR3 is 15 residues. CDR3 in amino acids: CASSSTTGSGNTIYF. For the CDR3, the DNA is TGCGCCAGCAGTTCCACTACAGGGTCTGGAAACACCATATATTTT.

The chain uses TRBV5-8 and TRBJ2-2; D not resolved. Germline V gives CDR1 SGHTS, CDR2 YDEGEE. The V and J ends lost 2 bases and 14 bases respectively, with 4 bases between them. The CDR3 loop spans 9 amino acids. The CDR3 protein is CASSFSLFF. For the CDR3, the DNA is TGTGCCAGCAGCTTTAGTCTGTTTTTT.

The V gene is TRBV12-3 or TRBV12-4, the J gene TRBJ1-2; D is possibly TRBD1 (6 bases). Between the trimmed V and J ends, which lost 2 bases and 6 bases, there was a span of 7 bases. The CDR3 length is 12 residues. The CDR3 DNA reads as TGTGCCAGCAGTTTATACAGGGATGGCTACACCTTC. Residues: CASSLYRDGYTF.

The chain links TRBV11-2 to TRBJ2-7; 7 bases map to TRBD1. The CDR3 contains 15 residues. Germline CDR1 SGHAT, CDR2 FQNNGV. The J segment lost 4 bases and the V segment lost 2 bases, leaving 8 bases of the junction unmatched. CDR3 sequence (DNA): TGTGCCAGCAGCTTAACCCGGGACAGCTCTTACGAGCAGTACTTC. Translated, it gives CASSLTRDSSYEQYF.

The rearrangement uses TRBV11-2 and TRBJ2-3, with 9 nucleotides matching TRBD1. Germline V lookup: CDR1 SGHAT, CDR2 FQNNGV. The CDR3 consists of 15 residues. The V segment lost 4 bases and the J segment 7 bases; nucleotides outside the gene matches: 9. The CDR3 is CASSSYSQGANTQYF. CDR3 in DNA: TGTGCCAGCAGCTCTTATTCACAGGGGGCAAATACGCAGTATTTT.

The rearrangement links TRBV19 to TRBJ1-1; D may be TRBD1 (6 bases). The ends were cut back, 10 bases at V and 7 bases at J, with 16 bases in the middle. CDR3 size: 12 residues. Germline V CDR1 and CDR2: LNHDA, SQIVND (reference sequence). The CDR3 region has the DNA TGTGCCACCAAATCTACAGGGATTGAAGCTTTCTTT. The encoded protein is CATKSTGIEAFF.

Written as DNA, the CDR3 is TGTGCCAGCTCCCCTCCGGACAGATTCTACGAGCAGTACTTC. This translates into CASSPPDRFYEQYF. The chain uses TRBV18 and TRBJ2-7, with TRBD1 as a possible D gene (6 bases). CDR1 is KGHSH, CDR2 LQKENI, per germline. V was shortened by 6 bases and J by 3 bases, with 15 bases between the two germline ends. CDR3 length equals 14 residues.

J is TRBJ1-2 and V is TRBV19; 7 nucleotides match TRBD1. This CDR3 has 13 residues. J gave up 5 bases and V 5 bases, and 5 bases lay outside the gene matches. Germline CDR1 reads LNHDA; CDR2 reads SQIVND (reference sequence). The CDR3 bases are TGTGCCAGTAGTGACCGGGACAGTTATGGCTACACCTTC. This encodes CASSDRDSYGYTF.

This clone was found a few times. The gene calls are TRBV7-4 and TRBJ2-5; D might be TRBD2 (5 bases). With 6 bases removed from V and 1 base from J, the gap between germline ends came to 21 bases. The CDR3 covers 17 residues. CDR1 is SGHVT and CDR2 is SQSDAQ in the germline V gene. CDR3 in DNA: TGTGCCAGCAGTCTCCCCGCTAGCTGCGACTCCCAAGAGACCCAGTACTTC. Its protein product is CASSLPASCDSQETQYF.

CDR3 bases: TGTGCCAGCAGTGTTGACAGGATCCAACCAAATTCACCCCTCCACTTT. Translation gives CASSVDRIQPNSPLHF. The chain carries TRBV2 and TRBJ1-6, with D possibly matching TRBD1 (6 bases). The CDR3 consists of 16 residues. Germline lookup yields CDR1 SNHLY and CDR2 FYNNEI. Between the trimmed V and J ends, which lost 4 bases and 7 bases, there was a span of 17 bases.

The chain has TRBV6-5 and TRBJ2-4, with D perhaps matching TRBD1 (6 bases). The ends were cut back, 6 bases at V and 13 bases at J, with 16 bases in the middle. CDR3 length equals 12 residues. Per the germline V gene, CDR1 is MNHEY and CDR2 is SVGAGI. The CDR3 sequence: CASSPIQGPQYF. CDR3 DNA: TGTGCCAGCAGCCCGATACAGGGTCCCCAGTACTTC.

This chain joins TRBV7-6 and TRBJ2-1; 11 positions match TRBD2. The CDR3 consists of 17 residues. J lost 5 bases, V lost 5 bases, and 11 bases had no gene match. The germline gives CDR1 SGHVS, CDR2 FNYEAQ. CDR3 sequence: CASSPQQASGGNNEQFF. DNA for the CDR3: TGTGCCAGCAGCCCCCAACAGGCTAGCGGGGGGAACAATGAGCAGTTCTTC.

The chain has TRBV4-1 and TRBJ2-7, with D maybe TRBD1 (8 bases). V gave up 1 base and J gave up 4 bases, with 20 bases separating them. Germline CDR1 and CDR2: MGHRA and YSYEKL. The CDR3 has 17 amino acids. The CDR3 is CASSQVALTGEGYEQYF. CDR3 bases: TGCGCCAGCAGCCAAGTTGCGTTGACAGGGGAGGGATACGAGCAGTACTTC.

V gene TRBV27 combines with J gene TRBJ1-3; tentative D call: TRBD1 (5 bases). CDR3 length: 13 residues. Germline-derived CDR1 and CDR2 are MNHEY and SMNVEV (reference sequence). V was pared by 5 bases and J by 9 bases, with 14 bases between. The chain's CDR3 is CASSRPMGLTIYF. In DNA, the CDR3 is TGTGCCAGCAGTCGACCTATGGGACTCACCATATATTTT.